The T cell receptor beta chain described here comes from a study of T cell responses to AZD1222 COVID-19 vaccine. Germline CDR1 is MNHEY and CDR2 is SVGAGI. V shed 0 bases and J 4 bases; nucleotides not matched to a gene: 7. The CDR3 sequence is 16 residues long. The study, taken as a whole, reports: Clonal diversity may have been underestimated in mostly white British donors. Vaccine-associated CD4 TCRs spanned spike, dominant at 160-218 and 743-854.

This table comes from immunoSEQ multiplex PCR, and its TCRdb copy is limited to in-frame clones, with some not included. The repertoire holds tens of thousands of clones, with about 85% as singletons. To note about this clone: The antigen is unknown.

Here the sequenced sample was peripheral blood, taken on day 0 of AZD1222 vaccination. The receptor was derived from an adult in good health. V gene TRBV6-5 combines with J gene TRBJ1-2; 8 bases agree with TRBD1. CDR3 sequence: CASSYSRAGGAYGYTF. The CDR3 nucleotides read TGTGCCAGCAGTTACTCCCGGGCAGGGGGCGCCTATGGCTACACCTTC.